One sample yielded the 8 T cell receptor beta chains listed below, sequenced in a study of cytomegalovirus exposure and HLA in healthy donors (TCRdb year 2017). Libraries were constructed by the immunoSEQ multiplex PCR assay. This immuneACCESS table, as held by TCRdb, lists in-frame sequences with V and J called but not all clones. Of the missing ones, under half trace to an unresolved V gene in checked studies; the others have no known cause. The sample contains tens of thousands of clones, about 93% of them found a single time. The ten biggest clones cover 1.9% of the sample. The specimen sequenced was PBMCs. Receptors originate from a woman under 30 in good health and CMV-seropositive.

J is TRBJ2-7 and V is TRBV6-5, with TRBD2 identical over 9 bases. This CDR3 region has 13 residues. The germline gives CDR1 MNHEY, CDR2 SVGAGI. Trimming took 7 bases from V and 11 from J; bases not matched to a gene: 12. The CDR3: CASNLAGAGQEYF. CDR3 DNA: TGTGCCAGCAACTTAGCGGGAGCGGGTCAAGAGTACTTC.

This rearrangement joins TRBV9 to TRBJ1-1; 10 nucleotides align to TRBD1. Germline V gives CDR1 SGDLS, CDR2 YYNGEE. This CDR3 is built from 16 residues. With V trimmed by 2 bases and J by 1 base, 5 bases remained unmatched. The CDR3: CASSVGQGVPNTEAFF. The CDR3 region has the DNA TGTGCCAGCAGCGTCGGACAGGGGGTCCCGAACACTGAAGCTTTCTTT.

The CDR3 is CASSFGTPANYGYTF. In DNA, the CDR3 is TGTGCCAGCAGCTTCGGGACACCAGCTAACTATGGCTACACCTTC. The rearrangement joins TRBV7-9 to TRBJ1-2; TRBD1 is a possible D gene (6 bases). CDR3 size: 15 residues. Trimming pared 3 bases from V and 0 bases from J, leaving 11 bases between. Germline assignment: CDR1 SEHNR and CDR2 FQNEAQ (reference sequence).

The chain links TRBV7-2 to TRBJ1-1, with 8 positions matching TRBD1. The trim removed 4 bases at V and 5 bases at J, leaving 15 bases unmatched. The CDR3 contains 17 residues. From germline, CDR1 is SGHTA and CDR2 FQGNSA. CDR3 nucleotides: TGTGCCAGCAGCTCCGACAGGGGCGGGGGAGTGGGTACTGAAGCTTTCTTT. As protein: CASSSDRGGGVGTEAFF.

The V gene is TRBV27, the J gene TRBJ1-1, with 9 nucleotides matching TRBD1. The germline CDR1 and CDR2 sequences are MNHEY and SMNVEV (reference sequence). This CDR3 contains 18 residues. J was trimmed by 4 bases and V by 5 bases; bases with no gene match: 17. The CDR3 DNA reads as TGTGCCAGCAGTCCGACGACAGGGGGTATGGCTTCGGGCACTGAAGCTTTCTTT. It codes for CASSPTTGGMASGTEAFF.

This chain uses TRBV4-1 with TRBJ1-2; possible D gene TRBD1, 5 bases. Looked up from germline, CDR1 is MGHRA and CDR2 is YSYEKL. The V end lost 2 bases, the J end lost 2 bases, and 15 bases lay between the germline ends. This CDR3 comprises 16 residues. CDR3 DNA: TGCGCCAGCAGCCAAAACGACAGAGGCGTGAACTATGGCTACACCTTC. It codes for CASSQNDRGVNYGYTF.

The CDR3 nucleotides are TGTGCCAGCAGTCCCAACAGGGTTTCGAACACCGGGGAGCTGTTTTTT. This gives the protein CASSPNRVSNTGELFF. The J gene is TRBJ2-2, the V gene TRBV7-2; TRBD1 might be the D (6 bases). The ends were cut back, 6 bases at V and 0 bases at J, with 14 bases in the middle. The CDR3 runs 16 residues. CDR1 SGHTA and CDR2 FQGNSA come from the germline V gene.

This chain links TRBV7-2 with TRBJ2-7; the D gene is possibly TRBD1 (5 bases). This CDR3 contains 15 residues. The germline gives CDR1 SGHTA, CDR2 FQGNSA. V was pared by 3 bases and J by 0 bases, with 12 bases between. DNA for the CDR3: TGTGCCAGCAGCTTTGCAGGGTCCAGCTCCTACGAGCAGTACTTC. This translates into CASSFAGSSSYEQYF.